The present entry profiles one T cell receptor beta chain with its context. Antigen specificity is unknown. The CDR3 runs to 14 residues. From germline, CDR1 is WSHSY and CDR2 SAAADI. With V trimmed by 5 bases and J by 5 bases, 6 bases remained unmatched. These data belong to a study of shared clonotypes between healthy human individuals. Study-wide points: The study found lower generation probabilities in non-shared clonotypes than in those shared by all four donors.

The protocol was immunoSEQ multiplex PCR, while the TCRdb copy is restricted to in-frame clones and leaves out a portion. The sample lists roughly 1 million clones, roughly 80% occurring once. The rearrangement uses TRBV10-2 and TRBJ1-1; the match to TRBD1 covers 9 bases. Sequences were obtained from memory CD4+ T cells sorted from blood. Subset specified: CD45RA-negative fraction. This receptor was obtained from a man aged 18 to 35 in good health. The CDR3 DNA sequence: TGCGCCAGCAGTTGGGGGGGACAGGGAACTGAAGCTTTCTTT. It codes for CASSWGGQGTEAFF.